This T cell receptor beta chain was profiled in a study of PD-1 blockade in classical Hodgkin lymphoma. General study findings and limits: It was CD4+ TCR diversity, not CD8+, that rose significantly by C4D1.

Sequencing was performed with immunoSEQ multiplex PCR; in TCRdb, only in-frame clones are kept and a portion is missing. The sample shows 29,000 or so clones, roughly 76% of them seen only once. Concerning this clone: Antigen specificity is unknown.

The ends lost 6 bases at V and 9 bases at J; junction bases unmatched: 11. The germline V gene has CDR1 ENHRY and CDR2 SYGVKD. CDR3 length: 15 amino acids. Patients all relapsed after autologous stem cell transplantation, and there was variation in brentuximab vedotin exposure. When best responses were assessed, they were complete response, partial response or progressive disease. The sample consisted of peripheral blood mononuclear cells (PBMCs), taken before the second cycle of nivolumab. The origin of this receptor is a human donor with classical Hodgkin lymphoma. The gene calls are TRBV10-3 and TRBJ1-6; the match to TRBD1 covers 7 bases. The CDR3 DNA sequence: TGTGCCATCAGGGCGGGAGGGGGCAAGATTTCACCCCTCCACTTT. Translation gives CAIRAGGGKISPLHF.